This T cell receptor beta chain is from a study of PD-1 blockade in classical Hodgkin lymphoma. Germline loops: CDR1 SQVTM, CDR2 ANQGSEA. The V and J ends lost 4 bases and 1 base respectively, with 10 bases between them. This CDR3 region has 13 residues. Data came from immunoSEQ multiplex PCR; TCRdb stores just in-frame clones and leaves some out. The sample shows roughly 70,000 clones, about 93% of them seen only once. Time point in this sample: newly diagnosed, previously untreated cHL patient sample. The source of this sequence is a human donor with classical Hodgkin lymphoma. Input material: peripheral blood mononuclear cells (PBMCs). The V gene is TRBV29-1, the J gene TRBJ2-5; TRBD1 is a possible D gene (5 bases). The CDR3 DNA sequence: TGCAGCGTTGGAAAGGGGCTCCAAGAGACCCAGTACTTC. It codes for CSVGKGLQETQYF.